What follows describes a single T cell receptor (beta chain). The sample comes from a study of cytomegalovirus exposure and HLA in healthy donors. The assay was immunoSEQ multiplex PCR, and TCRdb's table has in-frame clones only and misses some. This table holds under 150,000 clones, around 90% found once. Material: PBMCs. The clonotype originates from a woman between 18 and 30 years old in good health and CMV-seronegative.

CDR3 sequence: CASSPQTGRSNEQYF. In DNA form, the CDR3 reads TGTGCCAGCAGCCCTCAGACAGGGAGGAGCAACGAGCAGTACTTC. The chain uses TRBV7-8 and TRBJ2-7, with TRBD1 as a possible D gene (7 bases). Germline V gives CDR1 SGHVS, CDR2 FQNEAQ. Trimming stripped 5 bases from V and 5 bases from J, with 19 bases between. This CDR3 is 15 amino acids long. Looking up the rest from reference TRBV7-8 and TRBJ2-7 gives the full variable domain: GAGVSQSPRYKVAKRGQDVALRCDPISGHVSLFWYQQALGQGPEFLTYFQNEAQLDKSGLPSDRFFAERPEGSVSTLKIQRTQQEDSAVYLCASSPQTGRSNEQYFGPGTRLTVT.